This entry lists 4 T cell receptor beta chains sequenced from one sample in a study of blood T cell repertoires in COVID-19. Repertoires were generated with immunoSEQ multiplex PCR, while TCRdb's copy carries only in-frame clones and drops some. The table lists about 240,000 clones, about four fifths of them singletons, with roughly a tenth in the top ten. The sample consisted of peripheral blood. These receptors all come from a woman older than 75 with acute or convalescent COVID-19.

This chain's CDR3 is CASSQDSSFYEQFF. CDR3 nucleotides: TGTGCCAGCAGCCAAGATTCTAGTTTCTATGAGCAGTTCTTC. The chain is built from TRBV14 and TRBJ2-1; D is unclear. There are 14 residues in the CDR3. V was shortened by 0 bases and J by 8 bases, with 11 bases between the two germline ends. CDR1 and CDR2 from the germline V gene are SGHDN and FVKESK.

V gene TRBV19 combines with J gene TRBJ2-1; 11 bases fit TRBD1. CDR1 LNHDA and CDR2 SQIVND come from the germline V gene (reference sequence). The CDR3 totals 16 residues. V trimming: 4 bases; J trimming: 9 bases; junction bases outside the gene matches: 11. The CDR3 region is CASSNRGQGARGEQFF. CDR3 DNA sequence: TGTGCCAGTAGTAATCGAGGACAGGGGGCGCGGGGTGAGCAGTTCTTC.

This chain uses TRBV29-1 with TRBJ2-3; 8 bases map to TRBD2. The junction had 5 bases not matched to a gene; V was cut back by 2 bases and J by 1 base. Germline V gives CDR1 SQVTM, CDR2 ANQGSEA. The CDR3 length is 15 residues. The CDR3 region has the DNA TGCAGCGTTGAATGGGCGCGGGGGGGCACAGATACGCAGTATTTT. Its protein product is CSVEWARGGTDTQYF.

This clone was seen a handful of times. The chain employs TRBV15 and TRBJ2-1; D perhaps matches TRBD1 (6 bases). Between the trimmed V and J ends, which lost 0 bases and 6 bases, there was a span of 12 bases. The CDR3 totals 15 residues. The germline CDR1 and CDR2 sequences are LNHNV and YYDKDF (reference sequence). In DNA, the CDR3 is TGTGCCACCAGCAGAGACCCGTTAGGGGGCAATGAGCAGTTCTTC. Its protein product is CATSRDPLGGNEQFF.